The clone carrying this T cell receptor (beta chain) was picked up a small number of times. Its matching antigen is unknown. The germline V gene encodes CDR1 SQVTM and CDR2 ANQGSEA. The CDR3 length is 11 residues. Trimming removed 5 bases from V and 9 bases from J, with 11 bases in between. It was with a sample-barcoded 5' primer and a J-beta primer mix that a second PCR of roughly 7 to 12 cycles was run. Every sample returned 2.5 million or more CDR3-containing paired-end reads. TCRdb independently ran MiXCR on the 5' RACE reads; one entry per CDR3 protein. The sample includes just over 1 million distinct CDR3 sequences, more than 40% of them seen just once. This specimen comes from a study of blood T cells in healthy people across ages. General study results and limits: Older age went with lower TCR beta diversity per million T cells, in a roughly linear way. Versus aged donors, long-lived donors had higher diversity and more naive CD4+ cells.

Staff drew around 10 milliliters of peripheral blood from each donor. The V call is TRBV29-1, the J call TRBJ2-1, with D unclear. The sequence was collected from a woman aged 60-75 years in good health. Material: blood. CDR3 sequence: CSVLLWAEQFF. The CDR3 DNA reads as TGCAGCGTTCTTCTGTGGGCTGAGCAGTTCTTC.